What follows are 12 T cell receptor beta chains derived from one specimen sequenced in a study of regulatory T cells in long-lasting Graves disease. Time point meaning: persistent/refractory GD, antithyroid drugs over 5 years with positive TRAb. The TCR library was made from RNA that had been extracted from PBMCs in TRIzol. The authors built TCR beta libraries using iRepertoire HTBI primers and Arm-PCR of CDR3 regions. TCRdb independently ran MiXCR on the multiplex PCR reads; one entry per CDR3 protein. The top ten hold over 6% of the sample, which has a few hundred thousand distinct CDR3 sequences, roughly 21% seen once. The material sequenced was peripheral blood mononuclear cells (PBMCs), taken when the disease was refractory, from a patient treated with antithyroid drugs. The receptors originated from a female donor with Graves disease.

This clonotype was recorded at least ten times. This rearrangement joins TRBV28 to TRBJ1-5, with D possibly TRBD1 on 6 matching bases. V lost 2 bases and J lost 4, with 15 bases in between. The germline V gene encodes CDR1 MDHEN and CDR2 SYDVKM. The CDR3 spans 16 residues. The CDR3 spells CASSLKGIGGNQPQHF. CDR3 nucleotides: TGTGCCAGCAGTTTAAAGGGAATAGGGGGGAATCAGCCCCAGCATTTT. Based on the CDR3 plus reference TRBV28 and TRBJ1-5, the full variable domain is DVKVTQSSRYLVKRTGEKVFLECVQDMDHENMFWYRQDPGLGLRLIYFSYDVKMKEKGDIPEGYSVSREKKERFSLILESASTNQTSMYLCASSLKGIGGNQPQHFGDGTRLSIL.

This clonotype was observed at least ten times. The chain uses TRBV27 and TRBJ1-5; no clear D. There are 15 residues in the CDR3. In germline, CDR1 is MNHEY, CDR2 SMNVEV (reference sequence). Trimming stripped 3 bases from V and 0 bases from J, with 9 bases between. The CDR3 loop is CASSLGGFSNQPQHF. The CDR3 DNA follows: TGTGCCAGCAGTTTGGGAGGCTTTAGCAATCAGCCCCAGCATTTT.

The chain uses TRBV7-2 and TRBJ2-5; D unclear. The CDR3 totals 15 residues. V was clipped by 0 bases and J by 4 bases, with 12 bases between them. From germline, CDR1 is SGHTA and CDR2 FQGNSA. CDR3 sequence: CASSLAWVYGETQYF. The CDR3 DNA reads TGTGCCAGCAGCTTAGCTTGGGTCTACGGAGAGACCCAGTACTTC.

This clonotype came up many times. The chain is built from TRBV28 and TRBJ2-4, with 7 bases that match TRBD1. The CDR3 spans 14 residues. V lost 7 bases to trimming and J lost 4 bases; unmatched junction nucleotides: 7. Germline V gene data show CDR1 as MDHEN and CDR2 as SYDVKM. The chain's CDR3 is CASMITGQKNIQYF. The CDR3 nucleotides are TGTGCCAGCATGATAACGGGACAGAAAAACATTCAGTACTTC. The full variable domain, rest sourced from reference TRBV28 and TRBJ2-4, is DVKVTQSSRYLVKRTGEKVFLECVQDMDHENMFWYRQDPGLGLRLIYFSYDVKMKEKGDIPEGYSVSREKKERFSLILESASTNQTSMYLCASMITGQKNIQYFGAGTRLSVL.

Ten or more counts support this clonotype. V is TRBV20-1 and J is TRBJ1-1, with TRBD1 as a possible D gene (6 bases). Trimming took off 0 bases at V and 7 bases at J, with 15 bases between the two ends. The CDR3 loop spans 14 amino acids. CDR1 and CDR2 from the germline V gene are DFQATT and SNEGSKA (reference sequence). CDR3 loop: CSAREGAGTIEAFF. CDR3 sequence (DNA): TGCAGTGCTAGAGAGGGGGCAGGGACGATTGAAGCTTTCTTT.

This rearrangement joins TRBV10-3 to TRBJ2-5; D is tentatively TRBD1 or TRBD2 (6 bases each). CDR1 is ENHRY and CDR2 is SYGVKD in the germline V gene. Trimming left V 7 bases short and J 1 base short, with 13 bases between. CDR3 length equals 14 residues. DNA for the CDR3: TGTGCCATCAACGAGGGGGGCAGCCAAGAGACCCAGTACTTC. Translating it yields CAINEGGSQETQYF.

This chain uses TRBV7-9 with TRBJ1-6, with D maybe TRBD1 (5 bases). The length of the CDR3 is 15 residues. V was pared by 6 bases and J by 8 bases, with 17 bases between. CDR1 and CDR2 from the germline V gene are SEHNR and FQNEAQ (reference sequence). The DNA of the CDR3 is TGTGCCAGCAGTACCGGGGGAGGCTTGGATTCACCCCTCCACTTT. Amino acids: CASSTGGGLDSPLHF.

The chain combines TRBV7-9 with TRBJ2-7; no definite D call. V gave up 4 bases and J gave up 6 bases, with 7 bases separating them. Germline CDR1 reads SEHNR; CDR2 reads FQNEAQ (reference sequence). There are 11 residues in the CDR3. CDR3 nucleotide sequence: TGTGCCAGCAGCTCCTCACCCGAGCAGTACTTC. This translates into CASSSSPEQYF.

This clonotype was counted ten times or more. CDR3 bases: TGTGCCAGCAGTTTGGTGACTGATAGATCCTACGAGCAGTACTTC. Translation gives CASSLVTDRSYEQYF. The V gene is TRBV28, the J gene TRBJ2-7; unclear D gene. V gave up 3 bases and J gave up 1 base, with 13 bases separating them. From germline, CDR1 is MDHEN and CDR2 SYDVKM. CDR3 length equals 15 residues. Variable domain in full (rest from reference TRBV28 and TRBJ2-7): DVKVTQSSRYLVKRTGEKVFLECVQDMDHENMFWYRQDPGLGLRLIYFSYDVKMKEKGDIPEGYSVSREKKERFSLILESASTNQTSMYLCASSLVTDRSYEQYFGPGTRLTVT.

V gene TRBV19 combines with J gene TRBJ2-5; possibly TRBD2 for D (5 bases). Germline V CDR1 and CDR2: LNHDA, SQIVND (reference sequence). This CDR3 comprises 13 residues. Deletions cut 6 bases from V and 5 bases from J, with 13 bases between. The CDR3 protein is CASSGESRETQYF. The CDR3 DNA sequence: TGTGCCAGTAGCGGGGAATCGCGGGAGACCCAGTACTTC.

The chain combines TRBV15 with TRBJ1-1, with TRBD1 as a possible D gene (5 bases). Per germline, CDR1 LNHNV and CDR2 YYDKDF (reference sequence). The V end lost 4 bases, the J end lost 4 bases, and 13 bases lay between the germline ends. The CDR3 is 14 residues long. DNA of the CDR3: TGTGCCACCAGCACTGAGAGCGGGGGCACTGAAGCTTTCTTT. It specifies CATSTESGGTEAFF.

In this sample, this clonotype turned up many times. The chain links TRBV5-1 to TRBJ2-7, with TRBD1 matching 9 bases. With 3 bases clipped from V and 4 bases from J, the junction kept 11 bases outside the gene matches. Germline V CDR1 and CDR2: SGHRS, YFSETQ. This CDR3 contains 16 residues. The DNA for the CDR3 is TGCGCCAGCAGCTCCACCGCGGACAGGGGATCTTACGAGCAGTACTTC. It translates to CASSSTADRGSYEQYF.